Listed below are T cell receptor beta chains from one sample, sequenced in a study of radiotherapy plus CTLA-4 blockade in lung cancer. Here immunoSEQ multiplex PCR was the method, and the copy in TCRdb shows in-frame clones only, minus some. The table records 71,000 or so clones, 85% to 90% of them present only once. The sample consisted of peripheral blood, taken from a patient treated with radiotherapy plus ipilimumab. Source of these receptors: a human donor with non-small cell lung cancer who had stable disease on radiotherapy plus ipilimumab. Both conserved end residues are part of each CDR3. Fields, in order: V gene, clone size, D gene, J gene, CDR3 protein, CDR3 DNA. The D gene is left open where the match is weak. Not all rows give a size; the values are once, few, many and, for expanded clones, a class.

>TRBV19|NA|TRBD2|TRBJ2-4
CASSTGQGEGTQKAKNIQYF
TGTGCCAGTAGTACGGGCCAAGGGGAGGGTACCCAGAAAGCCAAAAACATTCAGTACTTC
>TRBV19|NA|NA|TRBJ2-1
CASSMDLDGEQFF
TGTGCCAGTAGTATGGATCTGGATGGTGAGCAGTTCTTC
>TRBV19|few|NA|TRBJ1-2
CAIGKQGGNGYTF
TGTGCCATTGGCAAACAGGGAGGAAATGGCTACACCTTC
>TRBV5-4|NA|NA|TRBJ1-4
CASSLDRSEKLFF
TGTGCCAGCAGCTTGGACAGGTCTGAAAAACTGTTTTTT
>TRBV2|NA|TRBD2|TRBJ2-7
CASSKTSGYSYEQYF
TGTGCCAGCAGTAAGACTAGCGGCTATTCCTACGAGCAGTACTTC
>TRBV7-9|NA|TRBD2|TRBJ2-1
CASSPSGTSYNEQFF
TGTGCCAGCAGCCCGAGCGGGACCTCCTACAATGAGCAGTTCTTC
>TRBV29-1|NA|NA|TRBJ2-2
CSVTTGSVTGELFF
TGCAGCGTCACGACAGGATCCGTCACCGGGGAGCTGTTTTTT
>TRBV14|NA|TRBD1|TRBJ2-2
CASSQVGQDTGELFF
TGTGCCAGCAGCCAAGTTGGACAGGACACCGGGGAGCTGTTTTTT
>TRBV2|NA|TRBD1|TRBJ2-5
CASSRDRGRVETQYF
TGTGCCAGCAGTAGGGACAGGGGGCGCGTGGAGACCCAGTACTTC
>TRBV5-4|NA|TRBD1|TRBJ2-5
CASSLPGQGFGETQYF
TGTGCCAGCAGCCTGCCGGGACAGGGTTTCGGGGAGACCCAGTACTTC
>TRBV2|NA|TRBD1|TRBJ1-3
CASSNRQGGNSGNTIYF
TGTGCCAGCAGCAATAGACAGGGAGGTAACTCTGGAAACACCATATATTTT
>TRBV12-5|NA|NA|TRBJ2-3
CASGWRGPTDTQYF
TGTGCTAGTGGTTGGCGAGGGCCCACAGATACGCAGTATTTT
>TRBV4-1|NA|TRBD1|TRBJ2-3
CASSYATGDSTDTQYF
TGCGCCAGCAGCTATGCGACAGGGGATAGCACAGATACGCAGTATTTT
>TRBV18|NA|TRBD2|TRBJ2-7
CASSPPGLAGGNYEQYF
TGTGCCAGCTCACCCCCGGGACTAGCGGGAGGGAACTACGAGCAGTACTTC
>TRBV18|NA|NA|TRBJ2-5
CASSPQQGRGETQYF
TGTGCCAGCTCACCACAGCAGGGAAGGGGAGAGACCCAGTACTTC
>TRBV4-1|NA|NA|TRBJ1-6
CASSQEGTRISPLHF
TGCGCCAGCAGCCAAGAAGGGACGAGAATTTCACCCCTCCACTTT
>TRBV2|once|NA|TRBJ2-1
CASSDLAIEQFF
TGTGCCAGCAGTGATTTGGCGATTGAGCAGTTCTTC
>TRBV5-4|NA|NA|TRBJ1-5
CASSLELFQPQHF
TGTGCCAGCAGCTTGGAGTTATTTCAGCCCCAGCATTTT
>TRBV5-4|NA|NA|TRBJ1-2
CASWHCVPGKIYGYTF
TGTGCCAGCTGGCATTGCGTACCAGGAAAGATCTATGGCTACACCTTC
>TRBV27|NA|TRBD1|TRBJ2-1
CASSLSPSYRGRYNEQFF
TGTGCCAGCAGTTTATCGCCCTCCTACAGGGGCCGGTACAATGAGCAGTTCTTC
>TRBV5-4|NA|TRBD1|TRBJ2-5
CASSEQGAGETQYF
TGTGCCAGCAGCGAACAGGGGGCAGGAGAGACCCAGTACTTC
>TRBV27|once|NA|TRBJ2-5
CASSLKGTRIPQETQYF
TGTGCCAGCAGTTTAAAGGGGACGCGCATTCCACAAGAGACCCAGTACTTC
>TRBV7-6|NA|TRBD1|TRBJ1-5
CASSSTGGGQPQHF
TGTGCCAGCAGCTCGACAGGGGGGGGGCAGCCCCAGCATTTT
>TRBV5-1|NA|TRBD2|TRBJ2-1
CASGRTSGYNEQFF
TGCGCCAGCGGAAGGACTAGCGGATACAATGAGCAGTTCTTC
>TRBV6-5|NA|NA|TRBJ1-1
CASSYLPGNTEAFF
TGTGCCAGCAGTTACCTACCCGGGAACACTGAAGCTTTCTTT
>TRBV5-1|NA|NA|TRBJ2-5
CASSLKGMDQETQYF
TGCGCCAGCAGCCTTAAGGGAATGGACCAAGAGACCCAGTACTTC
>TRBV6-6|few|NA|TRBJ1-2
CASSSHAVVGYTF
TGTGCCAGCAGTTCGCATGCTGTGGTTGGCTACACCTTC
>TRBV9|NA|TRBD2|TRBJ2-1
CASSRERGGYNEQFF
TGTGCCAGCAGCCGTGAGCGGGGGGGGTACAATGAGCAGTTCTTC
>TRBV28|NA|NA|TRBJ2-1
CASSLPGVRDGEQFF
TGTGCCAGCAGTCTTCCGGGGGTTCGAGATGGTGAGCAGTTCTTC
>TRBV6-1|NA|TRBD1|TRBJ2-5
CASRPPGTVRKAQYF
TGTGCCAGCAGACCGCCCGGGACAGTACGGAAGGCCCAGTACTTC
>TRBV18|NA|NA|TRBJ2-1
CASSPAIYNEQFF
TGTGCCAGCTCACCAGCAATTTACAATGAGCAGTTCTTC
>TRBV5-1|NA|NA|TRBJ1-1
CASTRSLMGMNTEAFF
TGCGCCAGCACCCGCAGCTTGATGGGAATGAACACTGAAGCTTTCTTT
>TRBV4-1|few|NA|TRBJ1-3
CASSLRGGQISGYF
TGCGCCAGCAGCCTCCGTGGAGGGCAGATTTCCGGGTATTTT
>TRBV5-1|few|NA|TRBJ2-7
CASSLALGGYEQYF
TGCGCCAGCAGCTTGGCCCTTGGGGGTTACGAGCAGTACTTC
>TRBV4-1|NA|TRBD2|TRBJ2-2
CASSQDFGGRGAGELFF
TGCGCCAGCAGCCAAGATTTCGGCGGGAGGGGAGCCGGGGAGCTGTTTTTT
>TRBV9|NA|NA|TRBJ1-4
CASSVDQGRTNEKLFF
TGTGCCAGCAGCGTAGATCAAGGGAGAACTAATGAAAAACTGTTTTTT
>TRBV5-4|NA|NA|TRBJ2-1
CASSYDLSSYNEQFF
TGTGCCAGCAGCTACGACCTGAGCTCCTACAATGAGCAGTTCTTC
>TRBV5-1|once|NA|TRBJ2-2
CASSLTPASSWQGTGELFF
TGCGCCAGCAGCTTGACCCCCGCCTCTAGTTGGCAGGGCACCGGGGAGCTGTTTTTT
>TRBV19|NA|TRBD1|TRBJ1-1
CASILRGQGRTNTEAFF
TGTGCCAGTATTTTGCGGGGACAGGGGAGGACGAACACTGAAGCTTTCTTT
>TRBV7-9|NA|NA|TRBJ1-6
CASSPSGGNSPLHF
TGTGCCAGCAGCCCGTCCGGGGGAAATTCACCCCTCCACTTT
>TRBV6-6|NA|TRBD1|TRBJ2-2
CASSYVGQGSGELFF
TGTGCCAGCAGTTACGTGGGACAGGGCAGCGGGGAGCTGTTTTTT